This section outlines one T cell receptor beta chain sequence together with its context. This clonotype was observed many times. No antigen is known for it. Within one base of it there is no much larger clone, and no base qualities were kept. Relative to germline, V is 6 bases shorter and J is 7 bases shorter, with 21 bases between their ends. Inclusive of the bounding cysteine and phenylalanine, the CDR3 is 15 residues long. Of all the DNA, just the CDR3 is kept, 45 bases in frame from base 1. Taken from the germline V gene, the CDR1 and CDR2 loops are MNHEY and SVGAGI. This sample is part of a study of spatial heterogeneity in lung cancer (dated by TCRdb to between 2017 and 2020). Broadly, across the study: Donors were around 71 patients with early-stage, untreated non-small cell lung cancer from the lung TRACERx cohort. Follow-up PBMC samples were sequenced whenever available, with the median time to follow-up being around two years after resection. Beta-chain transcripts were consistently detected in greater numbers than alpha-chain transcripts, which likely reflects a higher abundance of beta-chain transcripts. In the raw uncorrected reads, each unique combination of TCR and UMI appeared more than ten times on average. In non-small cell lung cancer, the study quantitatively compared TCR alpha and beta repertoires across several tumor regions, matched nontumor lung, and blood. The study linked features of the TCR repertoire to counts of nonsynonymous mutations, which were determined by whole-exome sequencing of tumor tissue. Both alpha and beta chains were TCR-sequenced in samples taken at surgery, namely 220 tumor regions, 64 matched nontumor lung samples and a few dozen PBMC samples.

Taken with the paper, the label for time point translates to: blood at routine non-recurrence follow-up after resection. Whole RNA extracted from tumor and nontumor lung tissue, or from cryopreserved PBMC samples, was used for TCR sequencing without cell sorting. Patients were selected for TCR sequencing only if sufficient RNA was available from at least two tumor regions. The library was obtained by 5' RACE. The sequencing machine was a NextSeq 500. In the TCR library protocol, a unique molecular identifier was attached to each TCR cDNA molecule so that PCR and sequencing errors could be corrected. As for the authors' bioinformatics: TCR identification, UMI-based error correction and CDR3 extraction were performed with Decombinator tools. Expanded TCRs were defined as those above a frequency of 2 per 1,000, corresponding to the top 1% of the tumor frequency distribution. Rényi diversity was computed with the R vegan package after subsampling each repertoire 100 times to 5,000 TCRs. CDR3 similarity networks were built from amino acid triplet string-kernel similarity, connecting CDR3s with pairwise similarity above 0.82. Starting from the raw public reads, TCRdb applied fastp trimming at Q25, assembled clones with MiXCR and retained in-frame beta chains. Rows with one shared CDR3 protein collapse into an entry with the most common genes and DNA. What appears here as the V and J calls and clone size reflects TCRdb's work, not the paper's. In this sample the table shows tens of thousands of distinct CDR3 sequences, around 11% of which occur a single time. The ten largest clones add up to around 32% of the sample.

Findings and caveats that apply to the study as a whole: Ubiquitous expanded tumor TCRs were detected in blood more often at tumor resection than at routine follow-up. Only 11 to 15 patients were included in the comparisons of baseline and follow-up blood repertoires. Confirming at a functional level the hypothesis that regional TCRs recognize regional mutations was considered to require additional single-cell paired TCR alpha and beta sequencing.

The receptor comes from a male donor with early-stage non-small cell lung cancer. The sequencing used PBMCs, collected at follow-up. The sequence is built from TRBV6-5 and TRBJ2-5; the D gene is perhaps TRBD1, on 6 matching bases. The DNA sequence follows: TGTGCCAGCAGCCTTCGTGCCCAGGGGCAGGGGACCCAGTACTTC. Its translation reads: CASSLRAQGQGTQYF.